This TCR beta chain was found in a study of blood T cell repertoires in COVID-19. Assay: immunoSEQ multiplex PCR; the TCRdb copy retains only in-frame clones and omits some. The sample has 470,000 or so clones; about 90% are singletons. Germline loops: CDR1 MGHRA, CDR2 YSYEKL. Trimming shortened V by 6 bases and J by 4 bases, and 12 bases separated the two germline ends. This CDR3 is 13 amino acids long. The J gene is TRBJ1-2, the V gene TRBV4-1; no definite D call. The clonotype comes from a woman aged 18-29 years with acute COVID-19. The sequenced sample was PBMCs or T cells enriched from blood (not recorded which). The CDR3, as DNA: TGCGCCAGCAGTCCTCGGGAGGGCTATGGCTACACCTTC. Amino acid sequence: CASSPREGYGYTF.